This T cell receptor (beta chain) was profiled in a study of OX40 agonist ivuxolimab in advanced cancers. Across the study: Enrolled patients in dose escalation had cancers that were hepatocellular carcinoma, melanoma, renal cell or head and neck cancer. General study points: The mean number of expanded clones was higher in CD8+ T cells than in CD4+. Dose levels from 0.1 to 3.0 mg/kg saw CD4+ and CD8+ blood T cells expand clonally by week 6.

TCRdb keeps only in-frame clones here, not all; method: immunoSEQ multiplex PCR. The sample consists of fewer than 90,000 clones, around 90% of them appearing once. This clone was recorded once. Its antigen is currently unknown. V dropped 5 bases and J dropped 5; count of bases not matched to a gene: 9. Germline V gene lookup returns CDR1 SGHVS and CDR2 FNYEAQ. CDR3 length: 16 residues. Sequencing used CD4+ or CD8+ T cells sorted from blood, obtained in a trial of the OX40 agonist ivuxolimab. This TCR came from an adult with an advanced solid tumor such as melanoma, head and neck, liver or kidney cancer. V and J are TRBV7-6 and TRBJ2-2; 9 bases line up with TRBD2. The CDR3 loop reads CASSPRGSGSTGELFF. The CDR3, as DNA: TGTGCCAGCAGCCCCCGGGGTAGCGGGAGTACCGGGGAGCTGTTTTTT.